A selection of T cell receptor beta chains follows, all from one sample in a study of blood T cells in healthy people across ages. Each CDR3 protein is one row after TCRdb ran MiXCR on the 5' RACE reads. The sample lists 1,500,000 or so distinct CDR3 sequences, about 45% occurring once. The sequenced material came from blood. The receptors originated from a woman aged 18 to 35 in good health. Both conserved end residues are part of each CDR3. The D gene is left open where the match is weak. Size is stated for part of the rows, as once, few or many counts, or as a class when the clone is expanded.

NA | TRBJ2-2 | NA | TRBV4-1 | CASSQIQGLGTGELFF | TGCGCCAGCAGCCAGATACAGGGCCTGGGGACCGGGGAGCTGTTTTTT
few | TRBJ1-5 | NA | TRBV6-6 | CASSIQGSAGNQPQHF | TGTGCCAGCAGCATCCAGGGCTCCGCTGGCAATCAGCCCCAGCATTTT
few | TRBJ2-7 | TRBD2 | TRBV12-3/TRBV12-4 | CASKPGLANYEQYF | TGTGCCAGCAAACCGGGACTAGCGAACTACGAGCAGTACTTC
once | TRBJ2-3 | NA | TRBV12-3/TRBV12-4 | CASSLRDGPTDTQYF | TGTGCCAGCAGTTTGCGGGACGGTCCAACAGATACGCAGTATTTT
few | TRBJ1-5 | NA | TRBV6-2/TRBV6-3 | CASSYSRQGNQPQHF | TGTGCCAGCAGTTACTCGAGGCAGGGTAATCAGCCCCAGCATTTT
few | TRBJ2-5 | NA | TRBV29-1 | CSGADSSETQYF | TGCAGCGGTGCGGACTCATCAGAGACCCAGTACTTC
NA | TRBJ1-4 | TRBD1 | TRBV20-1 | CSARALRRQGAEKLFF | TGCAGTGCTAGAGCCCTCCGTCGCCAGGGGGCTGAAAAACTGTTTTTT
many | TRBJ1-2 | NA | TRBV6-5 | CASRPGRNYGYTF | TGTGCCAGCAGGCCGGGACGGAACTATGGCTACACCTTC
NA | TRBJ2-7 | TRBD1 | TRBV20-1 | CSARGWGQNDEQYF | TGCAGTGCTAGAGGTTGGGGACAGAATGACGAGCAGTACTTC
few | TRBJ2-3 | NA | TRBV7-8 | CASQEVSTDTQYF | TGTGCCTCGCAAGAGGTTAGCACAGATACGCAGTATTTT
few | TRBJ1-1 | NA | TRBV5-1 | CASTLEGRTLNTEAFF | TGCGCCAGCACGCTGGAGGGCAGAACACTGAACACTGAAGCTTTCTTT
NA | TRBJ1-2 | NA | TRBV6-5 | CASSFEGRAGGYTF | TGTGCCAGCAGTTTTGAGGGCAGGGCTGGAGGCTACACCTTC
NA | TRBJ2-3 | NA | TRBV7-9 | CASSTRYYWPDTQYF | TGTGCCAGCAGCACCAGGTACTATTGGCCAGATACGCAGTATTTT
NA | TRBJ2-1 | NA | TRBV11-3 | CASSPRGSLTGDYNEQFF | TGTGCCAGCAGCCCCAGAGGCAGCTTAACTGGGGACTACAATGAGCAGTTCTTC
few | TRBJ2-1 | NA | TRBV5-1 | CASSFLGPPLYNEQFF | TGCGCCAGCAGCTTTTTAGGGCCCCCCCTCTACAATGAGCAGTTCTTC
NA | TRBJ2-1 | TRBD2 | TRBV7-2 | CASSLVNSGSRRSGQFF | TGTGCCAGCAGCTTAGTAAATAGCGGGAGTAGAAGAAGTGGGCAGTTCTTC
once | TRBJ2-1 | NA | TRBV20-1 | CSARAGTSYEQFF | TGCAGTGCTAGAGCTGGAACCTCCTACGAGCAGTTCTTC
NA | TRBJ2-7 | TRBD2 | TRBV11-2 | CASSPREDSHEQYF | TGTGCCAGCAGCCCGCGGGAGGACAGTCACGAGCAGTACTTC
NA | TRBJ2-3 | TRBD2 | TRBV12-3/TRBV12-4 | CASSFTSGPDTQYF | TGTGCCAGCAGTTTTACTAGCGGACCCGATACGCAGTATTTT
NA | TRBJ2-7 | NA | TRBV27 | CASSIASEYEQYF | TGTGCCAGCAGTATAGCGTCTGAATACGAGCAGTACTTC
NA | TRBJ1-2 | NA | TRBV6-6 | CASSYSQYRYGYTF | TGTGCCAGCAGTTACTCCCAGTATCGGTATGGCTACACCTTC
NA | TRBJ2-5 | NA | TRBV10-3 | CAISVSYQETQYF | TGTGCCATCAGTGTTTCCTACCAAGAGACCCAGTACTTC
NA | TRBJ1-2 | TRBD1 | TRBV7-9 | CVSSLPRDREDYGYTF | TGTGTCAGCAGCTTACCCCGGGACAGGGAAGACTATGGCTACACCTTC
NA | TRBJ1-6 | NA | TRBV4-3 | CASSQVRGYNSPLHF | TGCGCCAGCAGCCAAGTTCGGGGGTATAATTCACCCCTCCACTTT
NA | TRBJ1-4 | NA | TRBV7-2 | CASSNQVADEKLFF | TGTGCCAGCAGCAATCAGGTTGCCGATGAAAAACTGTTTTTT
few | TRBJ2-1 | TRBD2 | TRBV27 | CASSLLSGSGNEQFF | TGTGCCAGCAGTTTATTAAGCGGGAGCGGGAATGAGCAGTTCTTC
few | TRBJ2-1 | TRBD2 | TRBV24-1 | CATSDRSSSRAGEFNEQFF | TGTGCCACCAGTGACCGTAGCAGCTCCCGAGCGGGGGAGTTTAATGAGCAGTTCTTC
NA | TRBJ2-1 | NA | TRBV6-5 | CASMLRGRGGTYNEQFF | TGTGCCAGCATGTTACGGGGGCGTGGGGGCACCTACAATGAGCAGTTCTTC
NA | TRBJ2-1 | NA | TRBV5-8 | CASSLFDSNEQFF | TGTGCCAGCAGCTTGTTCGATAGCAATGAGCAGTTCTTC
NA | TRBJ2-1 | NA | TRBV20-1 | CSASEYNEQFF | TGCAGTGCTTCAGAGTACAATGAGCAGTTCTTC
NA | TRBJ2-1 | NA | TRBV4-3 | CASSQDPSGYNEQFF | TGCGCCAGCAGCCAAGATCCCAGCGGTTACAATGAGCAGTTCTTC
NA | TRBJ2-3 | NA | TRBV20-1 | CSAMIMTADTQYF | TGCAGTGCTATGATCATGACTGCAGATACGCAGTATTTT
few | TRBJ1-1 | NA | TRBV28 | CASSFGRKNTEAFF | TGTGCCAGCAGTTTCGGCAGGAAGAACACTGAAGCTTTCTTT
NA | TRBJ2-3 | TRBD1 | TRBV6-4 | CASSEQGAGSQDTQYF | TGTGCCAGCAGTGAGCAGGGGGCCGGATCCCAAGATACGCAGTATTTT
few | TRBJ2-7 | NA | TRBV6-5 | CASTRAGSYEQYF | TGTGCCAGCACCCGGGCCGGTTCCTACGAGCAGTACTTC
NA | TRBJ1-3 | NA | TRBV6-5 | CASSVGTPGNTIYF | TGTGCCAGCAGTGTCGGGACCCCGGGAAACACCATATATTTT
few | TRBJ2-3 | NA | TRBV7-9 | CASSRDRAGPDTQYF | TGTGCCAGCAGCCGCGACAGGGCGGGGCCAGATACGCAGTATTTT
few | TRBJ2-4 | NA | TRBV7-2 | CASSLGGFVGGIQYF | TGTGCCAGCAGCTTAGGAGGGTTTGTGGGGGGTATTCAGTACTTC
NA | TRBJ2-7 | NA | TRBV7-8 | CASSLVQGPSYEQYF | TGTGCCAGCAGCTTAGTCCAGGGCCCGTCCTACGAGCAGTACTTC
NA | TRBJ2-1 | NA | TRBV20-1 | CSARFGYNEQLF | TGCAGTGCTAGATTCGGGTACAATGAGCAGTTATTC
NA | TRBJ1-2 | NA | TRBV9 | CASSVAIEDYGCTF | TGTGCCAGCAGCGTAGCTATTGAGGACTATGGCTGCACCTTC
few | TRBJ2-1 | NA | TRBV24-1 | CATSDFNPGQGRRNMQFF | TGTGCCACCAGTGATTTTAACCCCGGGCAGGGAAGGCGGAATATGCAGTTCTTC
NA | TRBJ2-1 | NA | TRBV7-2 | CASSPSISTGFHNEQFF | TGTGCCAGCAGCCCATCCATCTCCACAGGGTTCCACAATGAGCAGTTCTTC
NA | TRBJ2-1 | NA | TRBV29-1 | CSVGSGSQETQFF | TGCAGCGTTGGGTCCGGGAGCCAAGAGACCCAGTTCTTC
NA | TRBJ2-1 | TRBD2 | TRBV13 | CASSLGLAGDRSYNEQFF | TGTGCCAGCAGCTTAGGACTAGCGGGAGATCGCTCCTACAATGAGCAGTTCTTC
few | TRBJ2-1 | TRBD2 | TRBV19 | CASSWASGGTYNEQFF | TGTGCCAGTAGTTGGGCTAGCGGGGGGACCTACAATGAGCAGTTCTTC
NA | TRBJ2-5 | NA | TRBV29-1 | CSVHRGFGEETQYF | TGCAGCGTACACCGGGGGTTTGGGGAAGAGACCCAGTACTTC
few | TRBJ2-1 | TRBD2 | TRBV29-1 | CSSPGGNEQFF | TGCAGCTCGCCGGGGGGAAATGAGCAGTTCTTC
NA | TRBJ1-5 | NA | TRBV4-1 | CASSQWGSNQPQHF | TGCGCCAGCAGCCAATGGGGGTCCAATCAGCCCCAGCATTTT
NA | TRBJ2-1 | NA | TRBV9 | CASSVGGLSSEQFF | TGTGCCAGCAGCGTAGGAGGCCTCTCCTCCGAGCAGTTCTTC
many | TRBJ1-4 | TRBD1 | TRBV7-9 | CASSDGTDATNEKLFF | TGTGCCAGCAGCGACGGGACAGACGCAACTAATGAAAAACTGTTTTTT
NA | TRBJ1-6 | TRBD1 | TRBV3-1 | CASRTGTVNSPLHF | TGTGCCAGCAGAACCGGGACAGTTAATTCACCCCTCCACTTT
NA | TRBJ1-3 | NA | TRBV12-3/TRBV12-4 | CASNLSTIYF | TGTGCCAGCAACCTAAGCACCATATATTTT
NA | TRBJ2-7 | TRBD2 | TRBV10-3 | CAISLGTSGSYNEQYF | TGTGCCATCAGCCTGGGGACTAGCGGGAGCTACAATGAGCAGTACTTC
few | TRBJ1-3 | TRBD1 | TRBV20-1 | CSASSPTGIGNTIYF | TGCAGTGCTAGCAGCCCGACAGGGATTGGAAACACCATATATTTT
many | TRBJ2-7 | NA | TRBV13 | CASSLGLRSSYEQYF | TGTGCCAGCAGCTTAGGCCTCCGTAGCTCCTACGAGCAGTACTTC
NA | TRBJ2-1 | NA | TRBV4-3 | CASSQVARGSEQFF | TGCGCCAGCAGCCAAGTGGCCAGGGGTTCGGAGCAGTTCTTC
once | TRBJ2-3 | NA | TRBV5-6 | CASSLRVISTDTQYF | TGTGCCAGCAGCTTGAGAGTAATTAGCACAGATACGCAGTATTTT
few | TRBJ1-5 | NA | TRBV6-5 | CASSDPRTGQPQHF | TGTGCCAGCAGTGACCCACGTACAGGACAGCCCCAGCATTTT